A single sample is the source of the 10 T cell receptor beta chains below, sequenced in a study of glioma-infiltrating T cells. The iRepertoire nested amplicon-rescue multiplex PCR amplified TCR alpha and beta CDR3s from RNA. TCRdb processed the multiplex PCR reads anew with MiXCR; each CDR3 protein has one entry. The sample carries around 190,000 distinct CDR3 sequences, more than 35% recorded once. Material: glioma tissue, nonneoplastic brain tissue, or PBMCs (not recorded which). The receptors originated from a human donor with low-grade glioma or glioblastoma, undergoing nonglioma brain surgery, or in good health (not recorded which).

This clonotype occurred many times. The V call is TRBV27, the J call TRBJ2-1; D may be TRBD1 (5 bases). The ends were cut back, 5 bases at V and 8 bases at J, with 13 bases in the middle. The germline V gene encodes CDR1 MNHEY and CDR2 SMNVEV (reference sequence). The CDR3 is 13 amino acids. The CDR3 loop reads CASSPREGDEQFF. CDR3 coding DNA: TGTGCCAGCAGTCCGCGTGAAGGGGATGAGCAGTTCTTC.

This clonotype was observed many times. The CDR3, as DNA: TGTGCCAGCAAACAGGGTGGTTTCGAGCAGTTCTTC. This gives the protein CASKQGGFEQFF. The V gene is TRBV2, the J gene TRBJ2-1; TRBD1 might be the D (6 bases). Trimming stripped 7 bases from V and 10 bases from J, with 14 bases between. CDR3 length equals 12 residues. Germline CDR1 is SNHLY and CDR2 is FYNNEI.

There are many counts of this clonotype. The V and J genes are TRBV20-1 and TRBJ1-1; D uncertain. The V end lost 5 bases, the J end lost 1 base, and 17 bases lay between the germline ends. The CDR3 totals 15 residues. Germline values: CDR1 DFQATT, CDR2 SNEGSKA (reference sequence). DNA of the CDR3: TGCAGTGCTGGGTCATCCCCTACGGGGAACACTGAAGCTTTCTTT. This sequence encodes CSAGSSPTGNTEAFF.

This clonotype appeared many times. The CDR3 region is CASSERRGLDIQYF. CDR3 coding DNA: TGTGCCAGCAGTGAACGGAGGGGGCTGGACATTCAGTACTTC. This sequence joins TRBV2 and TRBJ2-4; perhaps TRBD1 as D (7 bases). V was trimmed by 2 bases and J by 8 bases, leaving 13 bases between them. CDR1 is SNHLY, CDR2 FYNNEI, per germline. The CDR3 sequence is 14 residues long.

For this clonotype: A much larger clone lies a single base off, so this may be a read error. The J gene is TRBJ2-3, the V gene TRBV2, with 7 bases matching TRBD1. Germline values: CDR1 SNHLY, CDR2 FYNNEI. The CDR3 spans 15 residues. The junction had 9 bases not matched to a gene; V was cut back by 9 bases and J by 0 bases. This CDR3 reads CARREGQTSTDTQYF. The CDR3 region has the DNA TGTGCCAGAAGAGAGGGACAGACCAGCACAGATACGCAGTATTTT.

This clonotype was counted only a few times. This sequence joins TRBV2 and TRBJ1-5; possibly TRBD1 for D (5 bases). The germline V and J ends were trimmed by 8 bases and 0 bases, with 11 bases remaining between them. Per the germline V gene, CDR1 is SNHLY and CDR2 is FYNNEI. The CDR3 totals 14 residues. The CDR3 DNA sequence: TGTGCCAGCGTCGGAGGGGATAGCAATCAGCCCCAGCATTTT. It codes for CASVGGDSNQPQHF.

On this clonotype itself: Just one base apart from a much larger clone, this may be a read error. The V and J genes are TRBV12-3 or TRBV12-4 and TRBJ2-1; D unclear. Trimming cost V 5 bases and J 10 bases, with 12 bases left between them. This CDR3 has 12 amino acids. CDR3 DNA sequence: TGTGCCAGCAGTATGATCTCGGAGGAGCAGTTCTTC. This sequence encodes CASSMISEEQFF.

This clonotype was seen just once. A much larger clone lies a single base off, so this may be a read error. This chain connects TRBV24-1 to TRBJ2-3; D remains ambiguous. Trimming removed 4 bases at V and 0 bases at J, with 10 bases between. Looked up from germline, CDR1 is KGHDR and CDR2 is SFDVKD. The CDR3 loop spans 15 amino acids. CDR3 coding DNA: TGTGCCACCAGTGACCCCAGGAGTAGCACAGATACGCAGTATTTT. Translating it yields CATSDPRSSTDTQYF.

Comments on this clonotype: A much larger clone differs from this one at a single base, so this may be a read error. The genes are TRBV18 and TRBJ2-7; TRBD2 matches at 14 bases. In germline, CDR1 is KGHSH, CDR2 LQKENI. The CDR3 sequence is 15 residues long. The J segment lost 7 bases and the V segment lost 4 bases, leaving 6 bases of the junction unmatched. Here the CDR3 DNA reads TGTGCCAGCTCACTGGGACTAGCGGGGGACAATGAGCAGTACTTC. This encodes CASSLGLAGDNEQYF. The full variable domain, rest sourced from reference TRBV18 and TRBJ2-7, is NAGVMQNPRHLVRRRGQEARLRCSPMKGHSHVYWYRQLPEEGLKFMVYLQKENIIDESGMPKERFSAEFPKEGPSILRIQQVVRGDSAAYFCASSLGLAGDNEQYFGPGTRLTVT.

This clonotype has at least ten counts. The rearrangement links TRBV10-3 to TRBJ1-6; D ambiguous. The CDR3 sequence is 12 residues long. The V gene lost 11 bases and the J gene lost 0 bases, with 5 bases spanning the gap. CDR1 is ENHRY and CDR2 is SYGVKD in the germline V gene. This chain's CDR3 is CASGSYNSPLHF. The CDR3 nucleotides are TGTGCCTCAGGCTCCTATAATTCACCCCTCCACTTT.